Listed below are T cell receptor beta chains from one sample, sequenced in a study of CD8 T cells in Susac syndrome. One entry per CDR3 protein results from TCRdb running MiXCR on the immunoSEQ multiplex PCR reads. Of 100,000 to 150,000 distinct CDR3 sequences detected, about 95% appear once; the ten largest clones hold about 0.2%. The sequencing sample was made of CD8+ T cells from PBMCs. The receptors were sampled from a human donor with Susac syndrome. The CDR3 runs from the conserved cysteine through the conserved F or W. Fields, in order: V gene, CDR3 protein.

>TRBV7-9
CASSLAPSYNEQFF
>TRBV15
CATSRDLGSNQPQHF
>TRBV6-4
CASSERGVLSGDTQYF
>TRBV18
CASSHPTGFTEAFF
>TRBV28
CASSFRRGDEQYF
>TRBV25-1
CASSRTGGDGYTF
>TRBV9
CASGSAHRQPQHF
>TRBV9
CASSVVTPDTQYF
>TRBV25-1
CASSELLGYNEQFF
>TRBV6-5
CASSGLQDEQFF
>TRBV6-2/TRBV6-3
CASSYSVSNEQFF
>TRBV4-2
CASSPHRETNTEAFF
>TRBV5-5
CASSFLMTNGYTF
>TRBV27
CASSPGVGTEQYF
>TRBV7-9
CASSVNTEAFF
>TRBV12-3/TRBV12-4
CASSSTGPEAFF
>TRBV25-1
CASAGPPSSGNTVYF